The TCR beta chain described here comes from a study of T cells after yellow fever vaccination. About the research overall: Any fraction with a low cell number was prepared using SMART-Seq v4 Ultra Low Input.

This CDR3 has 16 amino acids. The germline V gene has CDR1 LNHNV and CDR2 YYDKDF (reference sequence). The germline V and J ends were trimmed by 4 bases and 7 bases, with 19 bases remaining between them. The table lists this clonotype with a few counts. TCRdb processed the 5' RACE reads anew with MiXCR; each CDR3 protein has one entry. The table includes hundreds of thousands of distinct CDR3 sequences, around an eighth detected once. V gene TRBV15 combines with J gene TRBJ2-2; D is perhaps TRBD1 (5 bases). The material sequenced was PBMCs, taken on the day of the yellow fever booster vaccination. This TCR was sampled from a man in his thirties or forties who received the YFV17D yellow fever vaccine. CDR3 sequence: CATSTASRPRVGELFF. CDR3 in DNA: TGTGCCACCAGCACCGCCAGTAGACCCAGGGTCGGGGAGCTGTTTTTT.